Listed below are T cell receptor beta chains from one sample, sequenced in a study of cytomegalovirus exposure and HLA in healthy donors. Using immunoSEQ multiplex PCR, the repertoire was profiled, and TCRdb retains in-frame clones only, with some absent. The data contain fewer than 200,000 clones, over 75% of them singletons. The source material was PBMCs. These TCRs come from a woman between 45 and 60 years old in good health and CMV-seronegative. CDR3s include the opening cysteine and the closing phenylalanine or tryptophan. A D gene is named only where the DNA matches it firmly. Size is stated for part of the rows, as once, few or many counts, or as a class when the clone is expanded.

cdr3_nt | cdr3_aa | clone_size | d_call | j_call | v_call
TGTGCCACCAGCAGAGGGGCAGGGTATCAGCCCCAGCATTTT | CATSRGAGYQPQHF | once | . | TRBJ1-5 | TRBV15
TGTGCCAGCAAGCCAGCGTGGGTGCTAGGCTACACCTTC | CASKPAWVLGYTF | . | . | TRBJ1-2 | TRBV7-8
TGTGCCAGCAGGGCCGGGACAGGAATTCAGCCCCAGCATTTT | CASRAGTGIQPQHF | . | TRBD1 | TRBJ1-5 | TRBV27
TGTGCCAGCAGCCTCTTGGGGGGTAGTGAGCAGTTCTTC | CASSLLGGSEQFF | . | . | TRBJ2-1 | TRBV7-9
TGTGCCAGCAGCTCCCCTAGCGGGGGGGCTATTTGGATGGAGCAGTACTTC | CASSSPSGGAIWMEQYF | . | TRBD2 | TRBJ2-7 | TRBV7-8
TGTGCCAGCAGCTCATTCGGGGGGTTGTCCTACAATGAGCAGTTCTTC | CASSSFGGLSYNEQFF | . | TRBD2 | TRBJ2-1 | TRBV7-3
TGTGCCAGCAGTGAAGGGGCCCTGGAGGAGCAGTACTTC | CASSEGALEEQYF | . | . | TRBJ2-7 | TRBV25-1
TGTGCCAGCAGCATCCTCGACACCTACGAGCAGTACTTC | CASSILDTYEQYF | . | . | TRBJ2-7 | TRBV5-4
TGTGCCACCATATCCTGGGGCGGGGTAAGGAATCAGCCCCAGCATTTT | CATISWGGVRNQPQHF | . | . | TRBJ1-5 | TRBV28
TGTGCCAGCAGCCCCCACCGGGCAGATACGCAGTATTTT | CASSPHRADTQYF | once | . | TRBJ2-3 | TRBV7-3
TGTGCCAGCAGCGTAGGGCGGGGCTTAAACAATGAGCAGTTCTTC | CASSVGRGLNNEQFF | . | . | TRBJ2-1 | TRBV9
TGTGCTACCGGGTCATTACGCGAGACCCAGTACTTC | CATGSLRETQYF | . | . | TRBJ2-5 | TRBV28
TGTGCCAGTAGGCCCGGTTACAGCTCTGGAAACACCATATATTTT | CASRPGYSSGNTIYF | once | . | TRBJ1-3 | TRBV19
TGTGCCACCGCAAACAGGGTAGAGAGTGAGCAGTTCTTC | CATANRVESEQFF | . | . | TRBJ2-1 | TRBV10-3
TGTGCCAGTGTGGGCCGGGGGGATGAAAAACTGTTTTTT | CASVGRGDEKLFF | . | . | TRBJ1-4 | TRBV28
TGTGCCACCAGCAAAGCGGGGAGTCGCTACGAGCAGTACTTC | CATSKAGSRYEQYF | . | TRBD2 | TRBJ2-7 | TRBV15
TGTGCCAGCAGCTTTGCTACAGTCCAAGAGACCCAGTACTTC | CASSFATVQETQYF | few | . | TRBJ2-5 | TRBV5-8